These 22 T cell receptor beta chains were all obtained from the same sample, sequenced in a study of beta chain features in type 1 diabetes. Whole-study results and caveats: The study found moderately but significantly shorter TCRB CDR3s in all four CD4+ subsets of Type 1 diabetes patients.

No antigen is known for these receptors. All of the isolated RNA was reverse transcribed, so expressed TCRB transcripts were sequenced. Sequenced by immunoSEQ multiplex PCR; TCRdb stores in-frame clones only, minus some. This table has over 650,000 clones, 11% to 15% appearing once. Sequenced sample: naive CD4+ T cells from blood. Receptors originate from a man aged 18 to 29 with type 1 diabetes.

There are a few counts of this clone. V is TRBV28 and J is TRBJ1-2; the D is unclear. The CDR3 extends over 12 amino acids. The germline V gene has CDR1 MDHEN and CDR2 SYDVKM. Deletions cut 3 bases from V and 5 bases from J, with 7 bases between. The CDR3 coding sequence is TGTGCCAGCAGTTTTGAACAGTATGGCTACACCTTC. It codes for CASSFEQYGYTF.

This rearrangement joins TRBV9 to TRBJ1-2; no clear D. Germline CDR1 and CDR2: SGDLS and YYNGEE. The CDR3 sequence is 12 residues long. V lost 0 bases and J lost 8, with 8 bases in between. CDR3 sequence (DNA): TGTGCCAGCAGCGTAGTTCTAGGGGGCTACACCTTC. Amino acid sequence: CASSVVLGGYTF.

J is TRBJ2-5 and V is TRBV7-2, with D possibly being TRBD1 or TRBD2 (5 bases each). Germline CDR1 and CDR2: SGHTA and FQGNSA. V gave up 5 bases and J gave up 4 bases, with 11 bases separating them. This CDR3 comprises 13 residues. The CDR3 spells CASSVPGRETQYF. In nucleotides, the CDR3 is TGTGCCAGCAGCGTCCCGGGGCGAGAGACCCAGTACTTC.

This clone was seen a handful of times. The chain carries TRBV7-2 and TRBJ2-7; 7 bases match TRBD2. J was trimmed by 0 bases and V by 5 bases; bases with no gene match: 7. Germline CDR1 is SGHTA and CDR2 is FQGNSA. This CDR3 is 15 amino acids long. The DNA of the CDR3 is TGTGCCAGCAGCCAGCTAGCGGCAAACTCCTACGAGCAGTACTTC. Residues: CASSQLAANSYEQYF.

The chain carries TRBV4-2 and TRBJ2-3; 8 bases are a match to TRBD1. The V gene end was trimmed by 4 bases and the J gene end by 0 bases; junction bases not matched to a gene: 9. Germline loops: CDR1 LGHNA, CDR2 YNFKEQ. The CDR3 consists of 17 residues. This CDR3 reads CASSRSAGQASTDTQYF. In DNA form, the CDR3 reads TGTGCCAGCAGCCGCAGCGCGGGACAGGCGAGCACAGATACGCAGTATTTT.

The gene calls are TRBV7-9 and TRBJ2-7; no reliable D call. The CDR3 length is 17 residues. The V end lost 1 base, the J end lost 2 bases, and 18 bases lay between the germline ends. Germline loops: CDR1 SEHNR, CDR2 FQNEAQ (reference sequence). The DNA of the CDR3 is TGTGCCAGCAGCTTAGAGGTATCGGCGGCCCTCCCCTACGAGCAGTACTTC. This translates into CASSLEVSAALPYEQYF.

This clone appeared a few times. Additional DNA sequences in this sample encode the identical CDR3. The CDR3 DNA is TGTGCCAGCTCACCGGAGACGGGGAACTATGGCTACACCTTC. It specifies CASSPETGNYGYTF. J is TRBJ1-2 and V is TRBV18; D unclear. CDR1 KGHSH and CDR2 LQKENI come from the germline V gene. This CDR3 has 14 residues. V was shortened by 3 bases and J by 2 bases, with 10 bases between the two germline ends.

V gene TRBV9 combines with J gene TRBJ1-3, with D unclear. CDR1 is SGDLS and CDR2 is YYNGEE in the germline V gene. The CDR3 contains 15 residues. V lost 0 bases and J lost 0, with 7 bases in between. The CDR3 region has the DNA TGTGCCAGCAGCGTAGAACTGATCTCTGGAAACACCATATATTTT. Protein sequence: CASSVELISGNTIYF.

This clone was found a few times. The genes are TRBV7-2 and TRBJ2-1, with TRBD2 matching 9 bases. V trimming: 2 bases; J trimming: 3 bases; junction bases outside the gene matches: 5. CDR3 length: 16 amino acids. Germline loops: CDR1 SGHTA, CDR2 FQGNSA. In DNA form, the CDR3 reads TGTGCCAGCAGCTTATGGAGTAGCGGGAGCTACAATGAGCAGTTCTTC. Protein sequence: CASSLWSSGSYNEQFF.

The table lists this clone with a few counts. The J gene is TRBJ1-4, the V gene TRBV13; possible D gene TRBD1, 5 bases. This CDR3 is 14 amino acids long. Germline lookup yields CDR1 PRHDT and CDR2 FYEKMQ (reference sequence). The V end lost 0 bases, the J end lost 10 bases, and 12 bases lay between the germline ends. DNA of the CDR3: TGTGCCAGCAGCTTAGGCCTGGGCACAGGAAAACTGTTTTTT. Translation: CASSLGLGTGKLFF.

In this sample, this clone turned up a few times. The chain employs TRBV25-1 and TRBJ2-4, with D maybe TRBD1 (6 bases). The length of the CDR3 is 16 residues. Germline CDR1 MGHDK, CDR2 SYGVNS. Trimming removed 5 bases from V and 1 base from J, with 15 bases in between. CDR3 DNA sequence: TGTGCCAGCAGTCGCCGACAGGAGAGGGCCAAAAACATTCAGTACTTC. It translates to CASSRRQERAKNIQYF.

This rearrangement joins TRBV4-3 to TRBJ1-1, with TRBD1 as a possible D gene (5 bases). Germline V gene sequence: CDR1 LGHNA, CDR2 YSLEER. Trimming took 0 bases from V and 2 from J, leaving 16 bases between them. The CDR3 is made up of 17 amino acids. Here the CDR3 reads CASSQDRGWLSNTEAFF. CDR3 nucleotide sequence: TGCGCCAGCAGCCAAGATAGGGGCTGGCTTTCCAACACTGAAGCTTTCTTT.

This clone was seen a few times. The genes are TRBV28 and TRBJ1-6, with 9 bases lining up with TRBD1. The CDR3 runs 14 residues. Trimming cost V 6 bases and J 9 bases; bases outside gene matches: 6. Germline-derived CDR1 and CDR2 are MDHEN and SYDVKM. CDR3: CASSPGQGGSPLHF. The CDR3 bases are TGTGCCAGCAGCCCGGGACAGGGTGGTTCACCCCTCCACTTT.

This chain uses TRBV18 with TRBJ2-7; TRBD1 agrees at 11 bases. The CDR3 has 14 amino acids. Germline V CDR1 and CDR2: KGHSH, LQKENI. With 5 bases clipped from V and 7 bases from J, the junction kept 7 bases outside the gene matches. CDR3 DNA sequence: TGTGCCAGCTCAACCGGACAGGGGGCCTGGGAGCAGTACTTC. This encodes CASSTGQGAWEQYF.

There are a few counts of this clone. The chain uses TRBV29-1 and TRBJ2-7; TRBD1 is a possible D gene (5 bases). The length of the CDR3 is 15 residues. Germline V gene sequence: CDR1 SQVTM, CDR2 ANQGSEA. The CDR3 spells CSVRLGASENYEQYF. The CDR3 region has the DNA TGCTCGGTAAGATTAGGGGCATCGGAAAACTACGAGCAGTACTTC.

The V call is TRBV5-1, the J call TRBJ2-2; the D is unclear. The CDR3 length is 17 residues. Trimming removed 0 bases from V and 5 bases from J, with 17 bases in between. CDR1 is SGHRS, CDR2 YFSETQ, per germline. For the CDR3, the DNA is TGCGCCAGCAGCTTGGTGGCAGGAAAAGGTTGGACCGGGGAGCTGTTTTTT. It translates to CASSLVAGKGWTGELFF.

This clone was seen more than once but under ten times. V gene TRBV4-3 combines with J gene TRBJ1-1; no clear D. Germline CDR1 and CDR2: LGHNA and YSLEER. V was clipped by 0 bases and J by 3 bases, with 8 bases between them. There are 14 residues in the CDR3. DNA for the CDR3: TGCGCCAGCAGCCAAGACTCCTTTTACACTGAAGCTTTCTTT. Its protein product is CASSQDSFYTEAFF.

There are a few counts of this clone. Other DNA sequences in this specimen translate into the identical CDR3. The V gene is TRBV5-1, the J gene TRBJ2-1; TRBD1 matches at 7 bases. The V gene end was trimmed by 4 bases and the J gene end by 4 bases; junction bases not matched to a gene: 5. This CDR3 has 14 residues. CDR1 and CDR2 (germline): SGHRS, YFSETQ. The CDR3 nucleotides are TGCGCCAGCAGCCCCGGGACAGCTTACAATGAGCAGTTCTTC. Encoded protein: CASSPGTAYNEQFF.

This clone was seen a handful of times. Mismatch with germline at one junction end may stem from a read error. The chain uses TRBV7-7 and TRBJ2-3, with D possibly being TRBD1 (5 bases). CDR1 and CDR2 (germline): SSHAT, FNYEAQ (reference sequence). CDR3 size: 15 residues. The CDR3, as DNA: TGTGCTAGCAGCCGACAGTCTATATCATCAGATACGCAGTATTTT. Encoded protein: CASSRQSISSDTQYF.

This clone was seen a few times. The rearrangement links TRBV5-1 to TRBJ2-6; D may match TRBD1 or TRBD2 (6 bases each). V was cut by 5 bases and J by 0 bases, with 15 bases left in between. Germline-derived CDR1 and CDR2 are SGHRS and YFSETQ. This CDR3 has 17 amino acids. DNA of the CDR3: TGCGCCAGCAGGGGGCAGGGGACTCCCTCTGGGGCCAACGTCCTGACTTTC. Translation: CASRGQGTPSGANVLTF.

This clone was picked up a small number of times. The rearrangement uses TRBV20-1 and TRBJ2-5; D ambiguous. This CDR3 spans 11 amino acids. Germline V gene lookup returns CDR1 DFQATT and CDR2 SNEGSKA (reference sequence). V shed 3 bases and J shed 4 bases, with 6 bases lying between them. The CDR3, as DNA: TGCAGTGCTAGGTTAATAGAGACCCAGTACTTC. Translated: CSARLIETQYF.

About this clone itself: Being one base from a much bigger clone, this may be a read error. The chain is built from TRBV11-3 and TRBJ2-7; TRBD2 matches 11 bases. The germline V gene encodes CDR1 SGHNT and CDR2 YENEEA. V trimming: 5 bases; J trimming: 3 bases; junction bases outside the gene matches: 3. This CDR3 has 14 residues. The DNA for the CDR3 is TGTGCCAGCAGCCCAGGGACTAGCGGCTACGAGCAGTACTTC. It yields the protein CASSPGTSGYEQYF.